This T cell receptor beta chain is drawn from a study of shared clonotypes between healthy human individuals. The table came from immunoSEQ multiplex PCR; TCRdb's copy has only in-frame clones and leaves some out. The top ten clones hold around 1.6% of a sample with about 680,000 clones, around 67% of them seen once. In germline, CDR1 is MDHEN, CDR2 SYDVKM. The CDR3 is made up of 13 amino acids. V was cut by 2 bases and J by 14 bases, with 18 bases left in between. This clonotype was sampled from a young woman in good health. This chain links TRBV28 with TRBJ2-5; no firm D call. The sequenced sample was memory CD4+ T cells sorted from blood. Subset noted: CD45RA-negative fraction. The CDR3 here is CASSLVSTASTYF. CDR3 in DNA: TGTGCCAGCAGTTTAGTTTCTACAGCCTCCACTTACTTC. Based on the CDR3 plus reference TRBV28 and TRBJ2-5, the full variable domain is DVKVTQSSRYLVKRTGEKVFLECVQDMDHENMFWYRQDPGLGLRLIYFSYDVKMKEKGDIPEGYSVSREKKERFSLILESASTNQTSMYLCASSLVSTASTYFGPGTRLLVL.